The clone carrying this T cell receptor beta chain was observed a few times. This table comes from immunoSEQ multiplex PCR, and its TCRdb copy is limited to in-frame clones, with some not included. This repertoire shows under 200,000 clones, roughly 90% found once; its top ten account for 1.5% to 2%. This sample is drawn from a study of blood T cell repertoires in COVID-19. Germline V lookup: CDR1 SGHRS, CDR2 YFSETQ. The CDR3 consists of 15 residues. Trimming removed 0 bases from V and 5 bases from J; junction bases left unmatched: 0. The TCR was taken from a man younger than 30 with active or convalescent COVID-19. V and J are TRBV5-1 and TRBJ2-3, with 13 bases matching TRBD2. The sample consisted of peripheral blood. The CDR3 here is CASSLGLAGGDTQYF. The DNA of the CDR3 is TGCGCCAGCAGCTTGGGACTAGCGGGGGGAGATACGCAGTATTTT.